These 16 T cell receptor beta chains came from one sample sequenced in a study of T-cell reconstitution after alpha-beta-depleted transplantation in children (dated by TCRdb to the mid-2010s). This specimen's treatment or condition label, per the study, means: allogeneic hematopoietic cell transplantation with graft depleted of TCRalphabeta T cells and CD19 B cells. The protocol used for the library was PCR. The instrument given in TCRdb is Illumina HiSeq 2500. TCR library preparation used molecular barcoding, with unique molecular identifiers applied to normalize quantification of the TCRbeta repertoire. TCRdb trimmed the raw reads at Q25, called clones with MiXCR and kept productive beta chains. Rows merge per CDR3 protein into single entries with the most common DNA and genes. Recorded for this sample are roughly 240,000 distinct CDR3 sequences; 7.5% to 9.5% of them occurred a single time. The ten biggest clones cover 5% to 7% of the sample.

The sample was PBMCs, mostly from graft donor cells, taken 180 days after TCRalphabeta/CD19-depleted stem cell transplant. The receptors come from a male patient younger than 18 who had a stem cell transplant for acute lymphoblastic leukemia, so the T cells may come from the graft donor.

This clonotype was detected many times. This chain joins TRBV12-3 or TRBV12-4 and TRBJ1-3; D gene uncertain. The V gene lost 2 bases and the J gene lost 0 bases, with 5 bases spanning the gap. This CDR3 contains 14 residues. CDR3 amino acids: CASSLWTSGNTIYF. In DNA form, the CDR3 reads TGTGCCAGCAGTTTATGGACCTCTGGAAACACCATATATTTT.

This clonotype was seen many times. The chain uses TRBV12-3 or TRBV12-4 and TRBJ1-5, with D possibly matching TRBD1 (5 bases). This CDR3 comprises 14 residues. V was pared by 6 bases and J by 3 bases, with 12 bases between. DNA of the CDR3: TGTGCCAGCAGGGAAGGACACTCCAATCAGCCCCAGCATTTT. Translating gives CASREGHSNQPQHF.

This clonotype showed up many times. The CDR3 DNA sequence: TGTGCCAGCAGTCCCTCTAGCGGGAGCTACAATGAGCAGTTCTTC. Protein product: CASSPSSGSYNEQFF. The chain has TRBV11-2 and TRBJ2-1; 10 bases line up with TRBD2. Looked up from germline, CDR1 is SGHAT and CDR2 is FQNNGV. The CDR3 runs to 15 residues. V trimming: 6 bases; J trimming: 3 bases; junction bases outside the gene matches: 5.

The table lists this clonotype with many counts. The V and J genes are TRBV5-6 and TRBJ2-7, with TRBD1 matching 8 bases. This CDR3 has 14 residues. Trimming at V came to 5 bases and at J to 3 bases, leaving 7 bases not matched to a gene. The germline gives CDR1 SGHDT, CDR2 YYEEEE. CDR3 loop: CASSSGTGYYEQYF. In DNA, the CDR3 is TGTGCCAGCAGTTCCGGGACAGGATACTACGAGCAGTACTTC.

Of note for this clonotype: A much more abundant neighbour one base away suggests this may be a read error. V is TRBV3-1 and J is TRBJ2-3; D assignment may be TRBD1 or TRBD2 (5 bases each). From germline, CDR1 is LGHDT and CDR2 YNNKEL (reference sequence). CDR3 size: 15 residues. This CDR3 reads CATSQDLGGTDTQYF. The DNA of the CDR3 is TGTGCCACCAGCCAAGATCTGGGGGGCACAGATACGCAGTATTTT.

The chain uses TRBV6-5 and TRBJ2-5, with TRBD1 identical over 7 bases. The germline CDR1 and CDR2 sequences are MNHEY and SVGAGI. CDR3 length: 15 amino acids. Germline trimming cut 4 bases from V and 4 bases from J; bases unmatched to any gene: 9. Written as DNA, the CDR3 is TGTGCCAGCAGTTCCCCCCTGACAGGGAGAGAGACCCAGTACTTC. As protein: CASSSPLTGRETQYF.

The sample holds many counts of this clonotype. The J gene is TRBJ1-2, the V gene TRBV9; TRBD1 matches 7 bases. This CDR3 contains 15 residues. With V trimmed by 2 bases and J by 2 bases, 6 bases remained unmatched. Per germline, CDR1 SGDLS and CDR2 YYNGEE. Written as DNA, the CDR3 is TGTGCCAGCAGCGTCAGACAGGGCCTAAACTATGGCTACACCTTC. Translated: CASSVRQGLNYGYTF.

This clonotype has ten or more counts. The V call is TRBV7-8, the J call TRBJ2-7; D may be TRBD2 (5 bases). Trimming took off 3 bases at V and 4 bases at J, with 16 bases between the two ends. The germline V gene encodes CDR1 SGHVS and CDR2 FQNEAQ. The CDR3 is made up of 15 amino acids. Here the CDR3 reads CASSFEGPRDYEQYF. CDR3 DNA: TGTGCCAGCAGCTTCGAAGGCCCGAGGGATTACGAGCAGTACTTC.

This clonotype was recorded many times. The V call is TRBV6-2 or TRBV6-3, the J call TRBJ2-3, with 7 bases that match TRBD2. With 6 bases clipped from V and 0 bases from J, the junction kept 6 bases outside the gene matches. The CDR3 runs 15 residues. The germline gives CDR1 MNHEY, CDR2 SVGEGT. CDR3 coding DNA: TGTGCCAGCAGGATTAGCGGGCCTAGCACAGATACGCAGTATTTT. Amino acids: CASRISGPSTDTQYF.

There are many counts of this clonotype. The rearrangement uses TRBV11-2 and TRBJ2-3; the D call may be TRBD1 or TRBD2 (5 bases each). V shed 5 bases and J shed 3 bases, with 18 bases lying between them. The germline V gene encodes CDR1 SGHAT and CDR2 FQNNGV. The CDR3 contains 16 residues. The CDR3: CASSHTYRRPTDTQYF. Here the CDR3 DNA reads TGTGCCAGCAGCCACACTTACAGGAGGCCAACAGATACGCAGTATTTT.

This clonotype was observed many times. The chain links TRBV11-3 to TRBJ2-5; 8 bases map to TRBD1. V shed 4 bases, J shed 5 bases, and the junction held 9 bases outside the gene matches. CDR1 is SGHNT, CDR2 YENEEA, per germline. The CDR3 loop spans 15 amino acids. CDR3 sequence (DNA): TGTGCCAGCAGCTCGACAGGGGAGGAGACGGAGACCCAGTACTTC. Protein product: CASSSTGEETETQYF. The full variable domain, its missing parts supplied by reference TRBV11-3 and TRBJ2-5, is EAGVVQSPRYKIIEKKQPVAFWCNPISGHNTLYWYLQNLGQGPELLIRYENEEAVDDSQLPKDRFSAERLKGVDSTLKIQPAELGDSAVYLCASSSTGEETETQYFGPGTRLLVL.

At least ten counts were recorded for this clonotype. The V call is TRBV5-8, the J call TRBJ1-5; D may be TRBD1 (5 bases). This CDR3 has 15 residues. Deletions cut 2 bases from V and 4 bases from J, with 13 bases between. From germline, CDR1 is SGHTS and CDR2 YDEGEE. The CDR3 region is CASSLSGRANQPQHF. CDR3 sequence (DNA): TGTGCCAGCAGCTTAAGCGGCAGGGCAAATCAGCCCCAGCATTTT.

By sample share, this clonotype is medium-sized. The chain is built from TRBV7-7 and TRBJ2-2, with TRBD1 identical over 10 bases. This CDR3 contains 16 residues. Looked up from germline, CDR1 is SSHAT and CDR2 is FNYEAQ (reference sequence). J lost 4 bases, V lost 6 bases, and 8 bases had no gene match. CDR3 DNA sequence: TGTGCCAGCAGTCCCGGGACAGGGGCTGTCACCGGGGAGCTGTTTTTT. Amino acids: CASSPGTGAVTGELFF.

This clonotype was detected ten times or more. The chain is built from TRBV20-1 and TRBJ1-4; D gene uncertain. The CDR3 has 13 residues. Per germline, CDR1 DFQATT and CDR2 SNEGSKA (reference sequence). The V and J ends lost 0 bases and 0 bases respectively, with 2 bases between them. CDR3 coding DNA: TGCAGTGCTAGAGACTCAACTAATGAAAAACTGTTTTTT. Amino acid sequence: CSARDSTNEKLFF.

This clonotype was seen more than once but under ten times. The rearrangement links TRBV6-6 to TRBJ2-5; 13 bases are a match to TRBD2. From germline, CDR1 is MNHNY and CDR2 SVGAGI (reference sequence). Trimming cost V 7 bases and J 13 bases; bases outside gene matches: 9. This CDR3 is built from 13 residues. The CDR3 bases are TGTGCCAGCAACCAACAGGGACTAGCGGGACTGTACTTC. Amino acid sequence: CASNQQGLAGLYF.

This clonotype was detected ten times or more. The chain uses TRBV5-1 and TRBJ1-2, with TRBD1 identical over 10 bases. The V gene end was trimmed by 7 bases and the J gene end by 8 bases; junction bases not matched to a gene: 14. In germline, CDR1 is SGHRS, CDR2 YFSETQ. There are 15 residues in the CDR3. CDR3: CASRNPGQGMKGYTF. CDR3 bases: TGCGCCAGCCGAAACCCGGGACAGGGGATGAAGGGCTACACCTTC.